This T cell receptor beta chain emerged from a study of Graves' ophthalmopathy and Graves' hyperthyroidism. V lost 1 base and J lost 4, with 4 bases in between. The CDR3 runs 12 residues. Germline V gene sequence: CDR1 SGHAT, CDR2 FQNNGV. This clonotype was found many times. Transcripts of RNA were the source for amplifying TCR beta CDR3 regions. An initial RT-PCR round employing HTBI primers preceded a second-round multiplex PCR. TCRdb recomputed calls from the multiplex PCR reads with MiXCR, one row per CDR3 protein. The sample lists around 340,000 distinct CDR3 sequences; 17% were seen once. The chain combines TRBV11-2 with TRBJ2-5; D ambiguous. Source material: peripheral blood. The TCR originated in an adult man with Graves' ophthalmopathy. In nucleotides, the CDR3 is TGTGCCAGCAGCTTAGGTGTAGAGACCCAGTACTTC. Residues: CASSLGVETQYF.